The 12 T cell receptor beta chains below come from one sample, sequenced in a study of shared clonotypes between healthy human individuals. Method: immunoSEQ multiplex PCR; TCRdb's copy keeps in-frame clones and lacks some. Of about a million clones listed, roughly 72% are singletons. Input material: memory CD4+ T cells sorted from blood. The subset denotes: CD45RA-negative fraction. Source of these receptors: a man aged 18 to 30 in good health.

This clone turned up a few times. The V call is TRBV4-2, the J call TRBJ2-7, with D perhaps being TRBD1 or TRBD2 (5 bases each). V gave up 1 base and J gave up 2 bases, with 9 bases separating them. The CDR3 runs to 14 residues. Germline assignment: CDR1 LGHNA and CDR2 YNFKEQ. The DNA for the CDR3 is TGTGCCAGCAGCCAAGGGGACGGTGCCTACGAGCAGTACTTC. It is translated as CASSQGDGAYEQYF.

J is TRBJ2-7 and V is TRBV6-5; no definite D call. The germline V gene encodes CDR1 MNHEY and CDR2 SVGAGI. This CDR3 region has 16 residues. V was shortened by 2 bases and J by 0 bases, with 14 bases between the two germline ends. The CDR3 sequence is CASSYLPTVSSYEQYF. In DNA, the CDR3 is TGTGCCAGCAGTTACCTCCCGACGGTTAGCTCCTACGAGCAGTACTTC.

This chain uses TRBV7-9 with TRBJ1-3; D is perhaps TRBD1 (6 bases). This CDR3 comprises 16 residues. CDR1 is SEHNR, CDR2 FQNEAQ, per germline (reference sequence). Trimming removed 5 bases at V and 2 bases at J, with 16 bases between. CDR3 bases: TGTGCCAGCAGCCAACAGGGAGGGCATACTGGAAACACCATATATTTT. It translates to CASSQQGGHTGNTIYF. Together with reference TRBV7-9 and TRBJ1-3, the CDR3 gives the full variable domain: DTGVSQNPRHKITKRGQNVTFRCDPISEHNRLYWYRQTLGQGPEFLTYFQNEAQLEKSRLLSDRFSAERPKGSFSTLEIQRTEQGDSAMYLCASSQQGGHTGNTIYFGEGSWLTVV.

The chain carries TRBV19 and TRBJ1-1, with TRBD1 matching over 7 bases. The CDR3 contains 16 residues. Germline trimming cut 3 bases from V and 1 base from J; bases unmatched to any gene: 8. CDR1 is LNHDA and CDR2 is SQIVND in the germline V gene (reference sequence). CDR3 sequence (DNA): TGTGCCAGTAGTATTCTGCCGGGACAGACGAACACTGAAGCTTTCTTT. Protein product: CASSILPGQTNTEAFF.

The chain has TRBV19 and TRBJ1-5; D might be TRBD1 (5 bases). Trimming took off 0 bases at V and 6 bases at J, with 6 bases between the two ends. CDR1 and CDR2 from the germline V gene are LNHDA and SQIVND (reference sequence). This CDR3 contains 13 residues. In nucleotides, the CDR3 is TGTGCCAGTAGTATAGAAGGGGTTCAGCCCCAGCATTTT. Translation gives CASSIEGVQPQHF. The full variable domain, its missing parts supplied by reference TRBV19 and TRBJ1-5, is DGGITQSPKYLFRKEGQNVTLSCEQNLNHDAMYWYRQDPGQGLRLIYYSQIVNDFQKGDIAEGYSVSREKKESFPLTVTSAQKNPTAFYLCASSIEGVQPQHFGDGTRLSIL.

The rearrangement links TRBV2 to TRBJ1-5, with D possibly being TRBD1 (5 bases). The germline gives CDR1 SNHLY, CDR2 FYNNEI. Trimming stripped 9 bases from V and 5 bases from J, with 14 bases between. The CDR3 totals 13 residues. The CDR3 bases are TGTGCCAGTGGGGCCGGGGAAGATCAGCCCCAGCATTTT. It is translated as CASGAGEDQPQHF.

This clone has just one count. Within the sample, other DNA sequences also encode this same CDR3. The chain employs TRBV5-6 and TRBJ1-6; D is perhaps TRBD1 (5 bases). Deletions cut 0 bases from V and 3 bases from J, with 7 bases between. The CDR3 is 15 residues long. Per the germline V gene, CDR1 is SGHDT and CDR2 is YYEEEE. The CDR3: CASSLGQLYNSPLHF. CDR3 bases: TGTGCCAGCAGCTTGGGACAGCTCTATAATTCACCCCTCCACTTT. The full variable domain, completed using reference TRBV5-6 and TRBJ1-6, is DAGVTQSPTHLIKTRGQQVTLRCSPKSGHDTVSWYQQALGQGPQFIFQYYEEEERQRGNFPDRFSGHQFPNYSSELNVNALLLGDSALYLCASSLGQLYNSPLHFGNGTRLTVT.

V usage is TRBV6-5 and J usage is TRBJ1-6; the D is unclear. The CDR3 totals 15 residues. V lost 6 bases to trimming and J lost 5 bases, with 14 bases between them. Germline-derived CDR1 and CDR2 are MNHEY and SVGAGI. CDR3 in amino acids: CASSKYGLDNSPLHF. The CDR3 DNA reads as TGTGCCAGCAGCAAATATGGATTAGATAATTCACCCCTCCACTTT.

The chain joins TRBV5-1 to TRBJ2-3; unclear D gene. The CDR3 has 15 residues. CDR1 is SGHRS, CDR2 YFSETQ, per germline. V was trimmed by 4 bases and J by 4 bases, leaving 16 bases between them. CDR3 protein: CASSRAGPFSDTQYF. The CDR3 coding sequence is TGCGCCAGCAGCCGCGCCGGGCCCTTCTCAGATACGCAGTATTTT. Together with reference TRBV5-1 and TRBJ2-3, the CDR3 gives the full variable domain: KAGVTQTPRYLIKTRGQQVTLSCSPISGHRSVSWYQQTPGQGLQFLFEYFSETQRNKGNFPGRFSGRQFSNSRSEMNVSTLELGDSALYLCASSRAGPFSDTQYFGPGTRLTVL.

The chain employs TRBV6-5 and TRBJ2-7; D gene ambiguous. This CDR3 spans 16 amino acids. Trimming pared 2 bases from V and 3 bases from J, leaving 17 bases between. Germline V gene sequence: CDR1 MNHEY, CDR2 SVGAGI. CDR3 bases: TGTGCCAGCAGTTACCAGTCTTTCACAACCGACTACGAGCAGTACTTC. Its protein product is CASSYQSFTTDYEQYF.

This sequence joins TRBV11-1 and TRBJ2-1, with a possible D match to TRBD2 (6 bases). Trimming left V 4 bases short and J 1 base short, with 11 bases between. This CDR3 has 15 residues. CDR1 and CDR2 (germline): SGHAT, FQDESV (reference sequence). The CDR3 DNA sequence: TGTGCCAGCAGCTCGTTAGCGGAATCCTACAATGAGCAGTTCTTC. Translating gives CASSSLAESYNEQFF. Together with reference TRBV11-1 and TRBJ2-1, the CDR3 gives the full variable domain: EAEVAQSPRYKITEKSQAVAFWCDPISGHATLYWYRQILGQGPELLVQFQDESVVDDSQLPKDRFSAERLKGVDSTLKIQPAELGDSAMYLCASSSLAESYNEQFFGPGTRLTVL.

The chain carries TRBV29-1 and TRBJ1-6, with D perhaps matching TRBD1 (5 bases). The CDR3 totals 14 residues. Between the trimmed V and J ends, which lost 6 bases and 6 bases, there was a span of 15 bases. CDR1 SQVTM and CDR2 ANQGSEA come from the germline V gene. CDR3 loop: CSVKAGGVNSPLHF. For the CDR3, the DNA is TGCAGCGTAAAGGCTGGGGGGGTTAATTCACCCCTCCACTTT.